The clone carrying this TCR beta chain was detected many times. This CDR3 is built from 14 residues. The germline V gene encodes CDR1 MNHEY and CDR2 SVGAGI. V was clipped by 0 bases and J by 8 bases, with 13 bases between them. Researchers took RNA transcripts and amplified the TCR beta CDR3 regions from them. Carried out on the TCR CDR3, a first-round RT-PCR used the HTBI primer set. TCRdb re-analysed the multiplex PCR reads in MiXCR, keeping a single row per CDR3 protein. The table records about 280,000 distinct CDR3 sequences, 20% to 30% of them present only once. These data come from a study of T cells in Graves' hyperthyroidism and ophthalmopathy.

Sequenced material: blood. The chain carries TRBV6-5 and TRBJ1-2; D remains ambiguous. This clonotype originated in a man aged 35-49 years with Graves' hyperthyroidism that later progressed to Graves' ophthalmopathy. The CDR3 DNA is TGTGCCAGCAGTTACTCGAACGAGAAAAGAGGCTACACCTTC. Its translation: CASSYSNEKRGYTF.